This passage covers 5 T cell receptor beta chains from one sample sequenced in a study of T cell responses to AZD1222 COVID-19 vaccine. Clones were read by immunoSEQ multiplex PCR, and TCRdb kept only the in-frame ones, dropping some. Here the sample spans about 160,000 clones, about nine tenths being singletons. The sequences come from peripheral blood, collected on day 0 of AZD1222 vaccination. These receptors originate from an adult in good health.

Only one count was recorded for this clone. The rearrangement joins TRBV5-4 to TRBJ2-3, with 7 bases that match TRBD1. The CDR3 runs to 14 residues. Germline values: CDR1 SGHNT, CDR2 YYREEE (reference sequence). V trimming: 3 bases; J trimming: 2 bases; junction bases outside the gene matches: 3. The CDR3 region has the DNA TGTGCCAGCAGCTCCGGACAGGTCACAGATACGCAGTATTTT. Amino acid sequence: CASSSGQVTDTQYF.

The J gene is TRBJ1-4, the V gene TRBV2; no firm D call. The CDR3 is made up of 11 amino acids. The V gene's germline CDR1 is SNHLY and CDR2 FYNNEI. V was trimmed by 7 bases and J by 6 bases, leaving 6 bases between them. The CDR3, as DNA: TGTGCCAGCACGTGGGATGAAAAACTGTTTTTT. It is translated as CASTWDEKLFF.

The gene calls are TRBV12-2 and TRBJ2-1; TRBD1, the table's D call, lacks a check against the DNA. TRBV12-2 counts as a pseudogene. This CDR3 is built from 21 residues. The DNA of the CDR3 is TGTGCAAGTCGCTTAGGGACAGGGGTTTCGACTAGGCCGAGCTCCTACAATGAGCAGTTCTTC. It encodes CASRLGTGVSTRPSSYNEQFF.

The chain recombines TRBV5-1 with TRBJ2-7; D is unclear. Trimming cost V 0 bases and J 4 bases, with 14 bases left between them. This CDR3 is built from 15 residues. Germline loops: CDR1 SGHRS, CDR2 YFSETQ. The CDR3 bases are TGCGCCAGCAGCTTGGCCTTACGGCCAGCTTACGAGCAGTACTTC. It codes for CASSLALRPAYEQYF.

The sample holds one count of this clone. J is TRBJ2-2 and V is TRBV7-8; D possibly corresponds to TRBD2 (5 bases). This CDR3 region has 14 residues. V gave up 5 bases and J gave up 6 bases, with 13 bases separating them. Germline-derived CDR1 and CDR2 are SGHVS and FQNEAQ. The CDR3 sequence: CASSPSLGAGELFF. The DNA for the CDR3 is TGTGCCAGCAGCCCTTCCCTCGGGGCCGGGGAGCTGTTTTTT.